What follows describes a single T cell receptor beta chain. Its antigen is unidentified. Investigators took about 9.4 milliliters of peripheral blood from every donor. The data were obtained in a study of blood T cells in healthy people across ages. Study conclusions and caveats: Donor CMV status was unknown, possibly confounding expanded clonotype changes.

The authors ran a second PCR of about 7 to 12 cycles using a sample-barcoded 5' primer and a J-beta primer mix. Each cDNA molecule was tagged by a template-switch adaptor that had 12 random nucleotides. TCRdb ran MiXCR on the 5' RACE reads and lists one entry per CDR3 protein. The top ten hold approximately 2.1% of the sample, which has 1.5 million to 2 million distinct CDR3 sequences, roughly 49% seen once. The sequencing sample was made of blood. The TCR sequence derives from a woman in her thirties or forties in good health.

The CDR3 region is CATCEGTPSGANVLTF. The CDR3 DNA reads as TGTGCCACATGCGAGGGGACCCCCTCTGGGGCCAACGTCCTGACTTTC. The genes are TRBV15 and TRBJ2-6, with D possibly being TRBD1 or TRBD2 (5 bases each). The CDR3 contains 16 residues. Germline V gene lookup returns CDR1 LNHNV and CDR2 YYDKDF (reference sequence). Deletions cut 9 bases from V and 0 bases from J, with 15 bases between.